This record looks at one TCR beta chain sequence and its context. The antigen is undetermined. This table comes from immunoSEQ multiplex PCR, and its TCRdb copy is limited to in-frame clones, with some not included. The sample has 55,000 to 85,000 clones, 85% to 90% seen once. The data are from a study of OX40 agonist ivuxolimab in advanced cancers. Study information: Mean age about 60 years, range about 23 to 80; around 80% male. General observations from the study: Within 6 weeks, CD4+ and CD8+ blood T cells expanded clonally at 0.1 to 3.0 mg/kg. There were, on average, more expanded clones in CD8+ T cells than in CD4+.

Germline V gene data show CDR1 as LNHDA and CDR2 as SQIVND (reference sequence). The CDR3 is 13 amino acids. V shed 7 bases and J shed 5 bases, with 14 bases lying between them. The chain has TRBV19 and TRBJ2-5; D unresolved. This material consisted of CD4+ or CD8+ T cells sorted from blood, taken in a trial of the OX40 agonist ivuxolimab. This clonotype was sampled from an adult with an advanced solid tumor such as melanoma, head and neck, liver or kidney cancer. In DNA, the CDR3 is TGTGCCAGTAATCGGCTCACTGTGGAGACCCAGTACTTC. This codes for CASNRLTVETQYF.